This T cell receptor (beta chain) was recovered during a study of CD8 T cells in Susac syndrome (dated by TCRdb to the late 2010s). For the wider study: Among the sequenced Susac syndrome patients, more than 5 had clinically active disease and about eight were in clinical remission. Susac syndrome patients were therapy-naive, on corticosteroids (some also receiving IVIg), or on IVIg alone at blood withdrawal. Whether CD8+ T cell activation and differentiation in Susac syndrome was antigen driven was tested using repertoire sequencing.

From the germline V gene, CDR1 is MNHNS and CDR2 is SASEGT. Trimming removed 8 bases from V and 5 bases from J; the gene matches leave 5 bases unexplained. Spanning cysteine to phenylalanine, the CDR3 consists of 12 amino acids. Only the CDR3 DNA is retained, 36 bases long and in frame from the first base. RNA was extracted using the RNeasy kit, and roughly 0.45 to 1 microgram was reverse transcribed with random hexamers. The immunoSEQ multiplex PCR assay, covering 54 Vbeta and 13 Jbeta segments, was used to amplify TCR beta CDR3 regions. Bias from PCR amplification was corrected by using a synthetic template baseline for primer optimization and for computational correction. Per the authors' processing: Reads were annotated to V, D and J genes per IMGT and analyzed with immunoSEQ Analyzer, keeping only productive sequences. Clonality was calculated as one minus the Shannon entropy normalized by log2 of the number of productive unique sequences. For each patient and control, public and private clones were evaluated within the 100 most prevalent clones. Susac-specific clones were defined as absent from healthy and MS cohorts, 850 to 1,300 published viral clones and other ImmuneACCESS disease sequences. Clones were called with MiXCR by TCRdb after fastp trimmed the public reads at Q25, and only in-frame beta chains were retained. Each CDR3 protein appears once, grouped with its most common genes and DNA. The V and J calls, along with clone size, are taken from TCRdb and not from the paper's own processing. Recorded for this sample are under 200,000 distinct CDR3 sequences; 75% to 95% of them occurred a single time. The ten biggest clones cover around 0.085% of the sample.

As concerns this clonotype: What antigen it recognizes has not been identified. No clone much larger than this one lies a single base away; base qualities are absent.

High-throughput TCR beta sequencing profiled peripheral blood CD8+ and CD4+ T cells from healthy donors, Susac syndrome patients and multiple sclerosis patients. The Susac syndrome patients fulfilled recently defined diagnostic criteria for definite or probable disease. Bulk CD8+ and CD4+ T cells were purified magnetically by negative isolation, whereas CD8+ TEMRA cells were enriched by FACS. Blood was drawn into EDTA tubes, processed within 24 hours, and PBMCs were isolated by density gradient centrifugation. PBMCs intended for TCR sequencing were cryopreserved in liquid nitrogen and were subsequently thawed in a 37 degrees C water bath. A purity of at least 90% was achieved for sorted or isolated CD4+, CD8+ and CD8+ TEMRA cells. The full study reports these points: The study acknowledged that relatively few individuals were included in the TCR sequencing and HLA analysis. No clonal expansion was detected in the CD4+ T cell repertoire of Susac syndrome patients.

The clonotype was recovered from a human donor with Susac syndrome. The sequencing sample was made of CD4+ T cells from PBMCs. Rearrangement joined TRBV6-1 to TRBJ1-2; 7 middle bases align to TRBD1. The DNA sequence is given as TGTGCCAGCGGGGACAGAGAGTATGGCTACACCTTC. The translation is CASGDREYGYTF.